Reported below is one T cell receptor (beta chain). Its target is unknown. Profiled with immunoSEQ multiplex PCR; TCRdb holds only in-frame clones, not every one. Found here are tens of thousands of clones, 75% to 95% of them singletons; the top ten hold 2.6%. This record comes from a study of OX40 agonist ivuxolimab in advanced cancers. The wider study: Patients got intravenous ivuxolimab at 0.01 to 10 mg/kg every 2 weeks.

Findings of the study overall: Some patients who did not respond also had low normalized T-cell clonal expansion. CD8+ T cells (on average) carried more expanded clones than CD4+ T cells.

CDR3 length: 17 amino acids. J lost 3 bases, V lost 0 bases, and 8 bases had no gene match. The V gene's germline CDR1 is SGHNT and CDR2 YYREEE (reference sequence). The chain couples TRBV5-4 to TRBJ2-3, with 9 bases that match TRBD2. The material sequenced was CD4+ or CD8+ T cells sorted from blood, taken in a trial of the OX40 agonist ivuxolimab. This TCR was sampled from an adult with an advanced solid tumor such as melanoma, head and neck, liver or kidney cancer. CDR3 nucleotides: TGTGCCAGCAGCTTGGTGTCGCCTAGCGGGGCAACAGATACGCAGTATTTT. It yields the protein CASSLVSPSGATDTQYF. The full variable domain, its missing parts supplied by reference TRBV5-4 and TRBJ2-3, is ETGVTQSPTHLIKTRGQQVTLRCSSQSGHNTVSWYQQALGQGPQFIFQYYREEENGRGNFPPRFSGLQFPNYSSELNVNALELDDSALYLCASSLVSPSGATDTQYFGPGTRLTVL.